The 22 T cell receptor beta chains in this list originate from one sample, sequenced in a study of OX40 agonist ivuxolimab in advanced cancers. The receptor library was made with the immunoSEQ multiplex PCR assay. TCRdb limited this immuneACCESS table to in-frame rearrangements with V and J called. A share of clones is missing; checked studies link under half to unresolved V genes, and the rest is unexplained. This sample is represented by approximately 90,000 clones; over 75% of them were singletons. 2% to 3% of the sample is taken by the ten largest. The sequencing here drew on CD4+ or CD8+ T cells sorted from blood, taken in a trial of the OX40 agonist ivuxolimab. The receptor source for this set is an adult with an advanced solid tumor such as melanoma, head and neck, liver or kidney cancer.

In its sample, this clone was seen a few times. The genes are TRBV10-1 and TRBJ2-7, with unresolved D. This CDR3 spans 11 amino acids. Germline CDR1 WNHNN, CDR2 SYGVQD (reference sequence). V shed 4 bases and J shed 12 bases, with 13 bases lying between them. The CDR3 here is CASSGSGPRYF. CDR3 DNA: TGCGCCAGCAGTGGATCGGGCCCCCGGTACTTC.

With regard to this clone: The same CDR3 can be traced to other DNA sequences in this sample. The V gene is TRBV5-4, the J gene TRBJ2-5; D unresolved. Trimming removed 0 bases from V and 1 base from J, with 7 bases in between. Germline V gene lookup returns CDR1 SGHNT and CDR2 YYREEE (reference sequence). This CDR3 has 14 amino acids. The CDR3 is CASSLDRGQETQYF. CDR3 DNA: TGTGCCAGCAGCTTGGATCGCGGCCAAGAGACCCAGTACTTC.

The chain employs TRBV19 and TRBJ2-2, with 8 bases lining up with TRBD2. The CDR3 spans 16 residues. The germline gives CDR1 LNHDA, CDR2 SQIVND (reference sequence). The trim removed 5 bases at V and 4 bases at J, leaving 9 bases unmatched. DNA for the CDR3: TGTGCCAGTAGTGTGGGAGCGGGAGTCGTCACCGGGGAGCTGTTTTTT. This translates into CASSVGAGVVTGELFF.

V gene TRBV6-1 combines with J gene TRBJ1-4; D is ambiguous. V gave up 2 bases and J gave up 3 bases, with 19 bases separating them. The CDR3 covers 18 residues. Looked up from germline, CDR1 is MNHNS and CDR2 is SASEGT. CDR3 sequence (DNA): TGTGCCAGCAGTGAAAACCCGCGGTTGGTCTCCGCTAATGAAAAACTGTTTTTT. Protein sequence: CASSENPRLVSANEKLFF.

The rearrangement uses TRBV19 and TRBJ1-1; D ambiguous. In germline, CDR1 is LNHDA, CDR2 SQIVND (reference sequence). The CDR3 consists of 14 residues. Deletions cut 3 bases from V and 0 bases from J, with 8 bases between. For the CDR3, the DNA is TGTGCCAGTAGTATTGGCGCGGTGAACACTGAAGCTTTCTTT. Amino acids: CASSIGAVNTEAFF.

Written as DNA, the CDR3 is TGTGCCAGCAGCGCCCGACAGGGCGCAAATGAAAAACTGTTTTTT. Amino acids: CASSARQGANEKLFF. This chain joins TRBV11-3 and TRBJ1-4; 7 bases fit TRBD1. J gave up 5 bases and V 5 bases, and 8 bases lay outside the gene matches. The CDR3 is made up of 15 amino acids. The V gene's germline CDR1 is SGHNT and CDR2 YENEEA.

V usage is TRBV25-1 and J usage is TRBJ2-5, with D possibly matching TRBD1 (5 bases). This CDR3 comprises 15 residues. CDR1 and CDR2 from the germline V gene are MGHDK and SYGVNS. V gave up 0 bases and J gave up 0 bases, with 8 bases separating them. The DNA of the CDR3 is TGTGCCAGCAGTGAATATATAGGGGACCAAGAGACCCAGTACTTC. This codes for CASSEYIGDQETQYF.

This rearrangement joins TRBV28 to TRBJ2-7, with 8 bases aligning to TRBD1. V shed 1 base and J 4 bases; nucleotides not matched to a gene: 3. This CDR3 is 14 amino acids long. Germline V gives CDR1 MDHEN, CDR2 SYDVKM. Written as DNA, the CDR3 is TGTGCCAGCAGTTTATACAGGGGGAAATACGAGCAGTACTTC. This translates into CASSLYRGKYEQYF.

This sequence joins TRBV7-2 and TRBJ2-1, with 14 bases aligning to TRBD2. J was trimmed by 9 bases and V by 1 base; bases with no gene match: 5. Per germline, CDR1 SGHTA and CDR2 FQGNSA. This CDR3 contains 16 residues. The CDR3 region has the DNA TGTGCCAGCAGCTTAGATTGGACTAGCGGGAGGTCTGAGCAGTTCTTC. This gives the protein CASSLDWTSGRSEQFF.

A few counts support this clone. The genes are TRBV7-2 and TRBJ2-7, with D unresolved. With 5 bases removed from V and 5 bases from J, the gap between germline ends came to 13 bases. The CDR3 length is 13 residues. Looked up from germline, CDR1 is SGHTA and CDR2 is FQGNSA. CDR3 region: CASSPLSGHEQYF. The CDR3 DNA reads TGTGCCAGCAGCCCACTAAGTGGACACGAGCAGTACTTC.

This chain joins TRBV27 and TRBJ2-7, with 9 bases matching TRBD2. This CDR3 region has 15 residues. Germline assignment: CDR1 MNHEY and CDR2 SMNVEV (reference sequence). V was pared by 3 bases and J by 3 bases, with 6 bases of the junction left unmatched. The CDR3 DNA follows: TGTGCCAGCAGTTTTTCTCTAGCGGGGAACTACGAGCAGTACTTC. Its protein is CASSFSLAGNYEQYF.

The chain employs TRBV28 and TRBJ1-3; D unresolved. Trimming took 5 bases from V and 2 from J, leaving 10 bases between them. CDR1 is MDHEN, CDR2 SYDVKM, per germline. This CDR3 comprises 14 residues. The CDR3 sequence is CASSPRGAGNTIYF. DNA for the CDR3: TGTGCCAGCAGTCCCCGTGGGGCTGGAAACACCATATATTTT. The whole variable domain, remainder taken from reference TRBV28 and TRBJ1-3, is DVKVTQSSRYLVKRTGEKVFLECVQDMDHENMFWYRQDPGLGLRLIYFSYDVKMKEKGDIPEGYSVSREKKERFSLILESASTNQTSMYLCASSPRGAGNTIYFGEGSWLTVV.

The J gene is TRBJ2-6, the V gene TRBV7-3, with D uncertain. The CDR3 runs 15 residues. Germline V CDR1 and CDR2: SGHTA, FQGTGA. The V end lost 6 bases, the J end lost 0 bases, and 9 bases lay between the germline ends. CDR3 in amino acids: CASSSASSGANVLTF. The CDR3 nucleotides are TGTGCCAGCAGTTCAGCAAGCTCTGGGGCCAACGTCCTGACTTTC.

This chain connects TRBV10-3 to TRBJ2-5; TRBD1 might be the D (6 bases). Germline CDR1 is ENHRY and CDR2 is SYGVKD. CDR3 length equals 12 residues. Trimming stripped 10 bases from V and 2 bases from J, with 11 bases between. CDR3 protein: CATRTGQETQYF. CDR3 DNA sequence: TGTGCCACCCGAACAGGGCAAGAGACCCAGTACTTC.

This rearrangement joins TRBV29-1 to TRBJ2-7; 8 bases match TRBD2. Germline V lookup: CDR1 SQVTM, CDR2 ANQGSEA. V dropped 1 base and J dropped 0; count of bases not matched to a gene: 5. There are 15 residues in the CDR3. CDR3 region: CSVEARSGSSYEQYF. The CDR3 DNA reads as TGCAGCGTTGAAGCCCGAAGCGGGAGCTCCTACGAGCAGTACTTC.

This chain links TRBV4-1 with TRBJ1-1, with 9 bases aligning to TRBD1. CDR1 is MGHRA and CDR2 is YSYEKL in the germline V gene. Trimming at V came to 4 bases and at J to 8 bases, leaving 8 bases not matched to a gene. CDR3 size: 14 residues. CDR3 nucleotides: TGCGCCAGCAGCCTAAGTTTCGGGACAGGGGAAGCTTTCTTT. Its protein is CASSLSFGTGEAFF.

In DNA, the CDR3 is TGTGCCAGCAGTTTCACTAGCGGGAGACCCACAGATACGCAGTATTTT. Amino acid sequence: CASSFTSGRPTDTQYF. The V gene is TRBV28, the J gene TRBJ2-3, with 11 bases matching TRBD2. V shed 3 bases and J 2 bases; nucleotides not matched to a gene: 4. Germline V gene data show CDR1 as MDHEN and CDR2 as SYDVKM. The length of the CDR3 is 16 residues.

This clone was counted a few times. The chain couples TRBV19 to TRBJ1-1; no firm D call. Per the germline V gene, CDR1 is LNHDA and CDR2 is SQIVND (reference sequence). V was cut by 4 bases and J by 5 bases, with 5 bases left in between. The CDR3 runs 11 residues. This chain's CDR3 is CASSKMTEAFF. The CDR3 DNA sequence: TGTGCCAGTAGTAAGATGACTGAAGCTTTCTTT. The variable domain in full, with the rest retrieved from reference TRBV19 and TRBJ1-1, is DGGITQSPKYLFRKEGQNVTLSCEQNLNHDAMYWYRQDPGQGLRLIYYSQIVNDFQKGDIAEGYSVSREKKESFPLTVTSAQKNPTAFYLCASSKMTEAFFGQGTRLTVV.

V gene TRBV30 combines with J gene TRBJ1-6, with D hard to call. V was pared by 3 bases and J by 13 bases, with 10 bases between. Germline V lookup: CDR1 GTSNPN, CDR2 SVGIG (reference sequence). The CDR3 has 11 amino acids. CDR3 protein: CAWRRQDPLHF. In DNA, the CDR3 is TGTGCCTGGAGAAGACAAGACCCCCTCCACTTT. Supplemented by reference TRBV30 and TRBJ1-6, the full variable domain reads SQTIHQWPATLVQPVGSPLSLECTVEGTSNPNLYWYRQAAGRGLQLLFYSVGIGQISSEVPQNLSASRPQDRQFILSSKKLLLSDSGFYLCAWRRQDPLHFGNGTRLTVT.

V usage is TRBV6-5 and J usage is TRBJ1-4; D ambiguous. Trimming removed 6 bases at V and 7 bases at J, with 15 bases between. The germline CDR1 and CDR2 sequences are MNHEY and SVGAGI. The CDR3 is 14 residues long. DNA for the CDR3: TGTGCCAGCAGAAGCAGAAGGGCGAGTGAAAAACTGTTTTTT. Translated: CASRSRRASEKLFF.

In DNA, the CDR3 is TGTGCCAGCAGCTTGACGTTTATGACGGTAGGAGGTGGCTACACCTTC. This codes for CASSLTFMTVGGGYTF. The chain is built from TRBV5-5 and TRBJ1-2; no firm D call. The germline gives CDR1 SGHKS, CDR2 YYEKEE (reference sequence). CDR3 length: 16 residues. The V end was cut by 1 base, the J end by 7 bases, with 20 bases between.

The chain uses TRBV19 and TRBJ2-7; the match to TRBD1 covers 7 bases. V lost 4 bases, J lost 2 bases, and 5 bases stayed unmatched. CDR3 length: 14 residues. Germline CDR1 LNHDA, CDR2 SQIVND (reference sequence). CDR3 DNA: TGTGCCAGTAGTACTACAGGGGCCCCCTACGAGCAGTACTTC. It yields the protein CASSTTGAPYEQYF.